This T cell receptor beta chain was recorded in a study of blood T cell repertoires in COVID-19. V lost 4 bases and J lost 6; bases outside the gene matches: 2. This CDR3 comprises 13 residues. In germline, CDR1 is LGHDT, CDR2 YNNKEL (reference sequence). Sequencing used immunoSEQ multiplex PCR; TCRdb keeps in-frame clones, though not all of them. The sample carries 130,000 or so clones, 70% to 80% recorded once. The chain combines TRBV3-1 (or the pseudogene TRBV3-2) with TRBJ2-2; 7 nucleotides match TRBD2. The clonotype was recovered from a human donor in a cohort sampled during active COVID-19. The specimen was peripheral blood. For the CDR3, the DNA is TGTGCCAGCAGCCGGACTAGACCCGGGGAGCTGTTTTTT. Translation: CASSRTRPGELFF.